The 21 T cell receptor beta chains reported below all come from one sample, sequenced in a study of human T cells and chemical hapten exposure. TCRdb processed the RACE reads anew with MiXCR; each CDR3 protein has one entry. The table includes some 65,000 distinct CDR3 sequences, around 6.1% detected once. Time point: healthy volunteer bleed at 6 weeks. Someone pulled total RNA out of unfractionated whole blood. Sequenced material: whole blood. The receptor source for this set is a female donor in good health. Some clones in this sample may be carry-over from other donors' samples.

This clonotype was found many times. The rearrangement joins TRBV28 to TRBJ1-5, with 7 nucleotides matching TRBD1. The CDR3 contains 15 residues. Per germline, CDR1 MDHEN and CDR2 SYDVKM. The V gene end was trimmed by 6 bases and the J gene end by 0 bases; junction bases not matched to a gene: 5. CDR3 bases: TGTGCCAGCAGAGACAGGGTCGGTAGCAATCAGCCCCAGCATTTT. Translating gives CASRDRVGSNQPQHF.

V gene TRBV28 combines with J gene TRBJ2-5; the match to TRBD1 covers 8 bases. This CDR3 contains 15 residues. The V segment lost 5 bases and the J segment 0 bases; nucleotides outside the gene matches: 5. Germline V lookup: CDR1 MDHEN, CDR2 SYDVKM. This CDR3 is CASSGDRLYQETQYF. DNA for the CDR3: TGTGCCAGCAGTGGGGACAGGCTTTACCAAGAGACCCAGTACTTC.

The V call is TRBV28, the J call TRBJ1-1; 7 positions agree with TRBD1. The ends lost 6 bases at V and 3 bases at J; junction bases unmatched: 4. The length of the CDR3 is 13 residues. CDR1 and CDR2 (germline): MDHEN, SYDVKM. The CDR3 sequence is CASRPTGDTEAFF. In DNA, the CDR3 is TGTGCCAGCAGGCCCACAGGGGACACTGAAGCTTTCTTT.

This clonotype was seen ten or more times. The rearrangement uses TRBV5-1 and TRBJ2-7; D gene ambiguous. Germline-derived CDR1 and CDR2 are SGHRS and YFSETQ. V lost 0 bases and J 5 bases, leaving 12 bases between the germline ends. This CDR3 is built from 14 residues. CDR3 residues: CASSLDGFRNEQYF. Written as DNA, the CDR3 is TGCGCCAGCAGCTTGGACGGGTTCAGGAACGAGCAGTACTTC. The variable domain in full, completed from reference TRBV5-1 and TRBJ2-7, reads KAGVTQTPRYLIKTRGQQVTLSCSPISGHRSVSWYQQTPGQGLQFLFEYFSETQRNKGNFPGRFSGRQFSNSRSEMNVSTLELGDSALYLCASSLDGFRNEQYFGPGTRLTVT.

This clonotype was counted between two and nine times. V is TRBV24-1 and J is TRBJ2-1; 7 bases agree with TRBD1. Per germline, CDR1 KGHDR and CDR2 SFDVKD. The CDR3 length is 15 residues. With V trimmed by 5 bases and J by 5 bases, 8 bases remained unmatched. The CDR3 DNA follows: TGTGCCACCAGTGGTGGAATAACAGGGGACAATGAGCAGTTCTTC. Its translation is CATSGGITGDNEQFF.

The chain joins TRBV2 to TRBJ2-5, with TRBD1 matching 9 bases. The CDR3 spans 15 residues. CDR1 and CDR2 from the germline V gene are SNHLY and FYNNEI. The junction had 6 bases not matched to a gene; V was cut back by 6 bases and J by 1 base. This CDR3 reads CASSPGQGGQETQYF. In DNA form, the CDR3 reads TGTGCCAGCAGCCCGGGACAGGGCGGCCAAGAGACCCAGTACTTC.

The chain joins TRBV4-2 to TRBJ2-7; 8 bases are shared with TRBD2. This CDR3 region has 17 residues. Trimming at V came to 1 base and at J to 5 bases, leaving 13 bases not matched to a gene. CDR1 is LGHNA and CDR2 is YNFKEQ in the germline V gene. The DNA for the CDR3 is TGTGCCAGCAGCCAAGTGGCGGGAGGAGGTTATGGGGACGAGCAGTACTTC. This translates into CASSQVAGGGYGDEQYF.

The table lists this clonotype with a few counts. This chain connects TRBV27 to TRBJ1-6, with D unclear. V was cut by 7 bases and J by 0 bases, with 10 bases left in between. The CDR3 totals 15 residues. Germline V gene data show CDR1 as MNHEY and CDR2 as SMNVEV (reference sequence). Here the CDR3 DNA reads TGTGCCAGCACAGGCGCCTACTCCTATAATTCACCCCTCCACTTT. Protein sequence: CASTGAYSYNSPLHF.

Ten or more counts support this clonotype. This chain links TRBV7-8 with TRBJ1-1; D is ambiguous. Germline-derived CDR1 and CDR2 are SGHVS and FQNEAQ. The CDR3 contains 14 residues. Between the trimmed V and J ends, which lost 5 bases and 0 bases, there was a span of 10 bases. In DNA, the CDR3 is TGTGCCAGCAGCCGAGGGTTCCTGAACACTGAAGCTTTCTTT. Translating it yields CASSRGFLNTEAFF.

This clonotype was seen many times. CDR3 protein: CSALPGLAQHGDTQYF. In DNA, the CDR3 is TGCAGTGCCCTTCCGGGACTAGCTCAACATGGGGATACGCAGTATTTT. This sequence joins TRBV20-1 and TRBJ2-3; TRBD2 matches 9 bases. The J segment lost 6 bases and the V segment lost 6 bases, leaving 16 bases of the junction unmatched. This CDR3 contains 16 residues. Germline values: CDR1 DFQATT, CDR2 SNEGSKA (reference sequence).

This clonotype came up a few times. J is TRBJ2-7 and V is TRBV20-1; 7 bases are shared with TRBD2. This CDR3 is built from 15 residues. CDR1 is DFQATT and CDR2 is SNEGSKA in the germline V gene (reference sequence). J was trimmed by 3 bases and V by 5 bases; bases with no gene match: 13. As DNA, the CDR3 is TGCAGTGCTGCCCGCGGAGGCGGGAGAATCTACGAGCAGTACTTC. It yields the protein CSAARGGGRIYEQYF.

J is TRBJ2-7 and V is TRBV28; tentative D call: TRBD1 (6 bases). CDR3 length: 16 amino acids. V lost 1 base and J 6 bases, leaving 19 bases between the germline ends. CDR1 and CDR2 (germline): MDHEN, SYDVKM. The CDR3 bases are TGTGCCAGCAGTTTATCGGACACCCAGGGGATCGGCGAGCAGTACTTC. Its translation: CASSLSDTQGIGEQYF.

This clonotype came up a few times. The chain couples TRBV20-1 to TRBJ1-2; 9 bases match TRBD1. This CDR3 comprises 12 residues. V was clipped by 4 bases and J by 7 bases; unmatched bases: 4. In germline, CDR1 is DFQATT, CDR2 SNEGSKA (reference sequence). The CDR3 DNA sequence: TGCAGTGCTATGGACAGGGGTACTGGCTACACCTTC. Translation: CSAMDRGTGYTF.

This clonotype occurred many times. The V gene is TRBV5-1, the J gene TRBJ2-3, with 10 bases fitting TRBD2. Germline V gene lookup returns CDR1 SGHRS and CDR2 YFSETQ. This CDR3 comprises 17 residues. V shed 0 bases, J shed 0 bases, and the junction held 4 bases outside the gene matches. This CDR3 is CASSLEPSGGSTDTQYF. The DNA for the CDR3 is TGCGCCAGCAGCTTGGAGCCTAGCGGGGGTAGCACAGATACGCAGTATTTT. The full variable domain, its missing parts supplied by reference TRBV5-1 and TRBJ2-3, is KAGVTQTPRYLIKTRGQQVTLSCSPISGHRSVSWYQQTPGQGLQFLFEYFSETQRNKGNFPGRFSGRQFSNSRSEMNVSTLELGDSALYLCASSLEPSGGSTDTQYFGPGTRLTVL.

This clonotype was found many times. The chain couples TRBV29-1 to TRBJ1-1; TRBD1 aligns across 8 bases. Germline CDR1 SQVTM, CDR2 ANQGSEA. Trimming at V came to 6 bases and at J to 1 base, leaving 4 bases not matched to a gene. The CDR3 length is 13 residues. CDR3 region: CSVSRGPNTEAFF. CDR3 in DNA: TGCAGCGTAAGCAGGGGGCCGAACACTGAAGCTTTCTTT.

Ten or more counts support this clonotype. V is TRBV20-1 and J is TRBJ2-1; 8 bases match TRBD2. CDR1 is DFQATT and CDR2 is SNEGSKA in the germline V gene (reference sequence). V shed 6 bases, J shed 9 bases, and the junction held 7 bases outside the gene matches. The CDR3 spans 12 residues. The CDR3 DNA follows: TGCAGTGCCCGACAGCGGGAGATTGAGCAGTTCTTC. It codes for CSARQREIEQFF.

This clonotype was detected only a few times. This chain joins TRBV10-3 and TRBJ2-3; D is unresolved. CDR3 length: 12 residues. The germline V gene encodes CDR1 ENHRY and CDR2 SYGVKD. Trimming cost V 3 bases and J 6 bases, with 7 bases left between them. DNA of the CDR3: TGTGCCATCAGTGACCCACCGGATACGCAGTATTTT. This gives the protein CAISDPPDTQYF.

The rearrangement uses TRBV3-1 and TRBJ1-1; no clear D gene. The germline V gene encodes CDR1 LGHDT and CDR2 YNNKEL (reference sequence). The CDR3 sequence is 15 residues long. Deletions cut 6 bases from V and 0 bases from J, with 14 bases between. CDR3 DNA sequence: TGTGCCAGCAGGAACGGAGGGTTGGTGAACACTGAAGCTTTCTTT. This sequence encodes CASRNGGLVNTEAFF.

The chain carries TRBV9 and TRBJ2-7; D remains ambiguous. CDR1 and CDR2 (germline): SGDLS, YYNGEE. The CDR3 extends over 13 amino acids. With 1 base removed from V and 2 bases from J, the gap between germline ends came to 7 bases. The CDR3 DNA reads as TGTGCCAGCAGCGTACAGCCTACCTACGAGCAGTACTTC. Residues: CASSVQPTYEQYF.

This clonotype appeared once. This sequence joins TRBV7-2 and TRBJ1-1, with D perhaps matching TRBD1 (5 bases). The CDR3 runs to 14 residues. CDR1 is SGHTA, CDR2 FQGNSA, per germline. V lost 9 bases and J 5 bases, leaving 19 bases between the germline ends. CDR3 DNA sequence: TGTGCCAGAAGATTAGGGTATGGGGGAACTGAAGCTTTCTTT. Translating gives CARRLGYGGTEAFF.

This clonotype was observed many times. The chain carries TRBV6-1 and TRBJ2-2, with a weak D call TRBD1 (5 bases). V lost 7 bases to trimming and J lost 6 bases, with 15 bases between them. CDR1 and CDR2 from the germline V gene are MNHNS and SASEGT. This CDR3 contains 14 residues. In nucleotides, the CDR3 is TGTGCCAGCAAGGGCAGGGAAGAAGCCGGGGAGCTGTTTTTT. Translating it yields CASKGREEAGELFF.